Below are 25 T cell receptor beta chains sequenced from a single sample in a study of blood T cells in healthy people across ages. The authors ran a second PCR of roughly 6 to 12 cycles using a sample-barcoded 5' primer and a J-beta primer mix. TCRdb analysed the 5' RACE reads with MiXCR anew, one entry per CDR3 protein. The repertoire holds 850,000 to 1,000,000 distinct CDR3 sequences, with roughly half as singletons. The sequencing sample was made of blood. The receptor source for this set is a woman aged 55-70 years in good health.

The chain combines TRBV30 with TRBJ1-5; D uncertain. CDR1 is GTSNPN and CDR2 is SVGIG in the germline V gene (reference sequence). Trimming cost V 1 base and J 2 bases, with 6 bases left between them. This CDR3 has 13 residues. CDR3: CAWSGGGNQPQHF. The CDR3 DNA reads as TGTGCCTGGAGTGGTGGGGGCAATCAGCCCCAGCATTTT.

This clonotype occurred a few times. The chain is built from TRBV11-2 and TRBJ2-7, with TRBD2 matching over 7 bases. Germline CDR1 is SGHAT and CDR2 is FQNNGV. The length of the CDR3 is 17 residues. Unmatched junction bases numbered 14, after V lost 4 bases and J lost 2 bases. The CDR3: CASSSPRKERGTYEQYF. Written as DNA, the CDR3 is TGTGCCAGCAGCTCCCCCCGTAAGGAGCGGGGCACCTACGAGCAGTACTTC.

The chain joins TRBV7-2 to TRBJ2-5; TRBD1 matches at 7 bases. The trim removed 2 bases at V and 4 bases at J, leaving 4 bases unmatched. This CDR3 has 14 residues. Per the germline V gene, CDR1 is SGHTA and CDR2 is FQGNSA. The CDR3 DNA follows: TGTGCCAGCAGCTTAAGGGGGCGAAGAGAGACCCAGTACTTC. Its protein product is CASSLRGRRETQYF.

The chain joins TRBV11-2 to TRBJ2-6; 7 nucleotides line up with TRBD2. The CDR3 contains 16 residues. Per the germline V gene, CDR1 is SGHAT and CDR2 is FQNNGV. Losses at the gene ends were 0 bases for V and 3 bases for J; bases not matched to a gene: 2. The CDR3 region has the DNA TGTGCCAGCAGCTTAGAGCGGGGGTATGGGGCCAACGTCCTGACTTTC. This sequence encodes CASSLERGYGANVLTF.

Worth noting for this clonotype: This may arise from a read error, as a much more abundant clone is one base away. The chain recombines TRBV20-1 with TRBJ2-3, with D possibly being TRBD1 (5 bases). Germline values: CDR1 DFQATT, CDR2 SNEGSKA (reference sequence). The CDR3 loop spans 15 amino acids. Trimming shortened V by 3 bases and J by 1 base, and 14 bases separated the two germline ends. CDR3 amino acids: CSARSKGPGTDTQYF. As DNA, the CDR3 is TGCAGTGCTAGGTCAAAGGGGCCCGGCACAGATACGCAGTATTTT.

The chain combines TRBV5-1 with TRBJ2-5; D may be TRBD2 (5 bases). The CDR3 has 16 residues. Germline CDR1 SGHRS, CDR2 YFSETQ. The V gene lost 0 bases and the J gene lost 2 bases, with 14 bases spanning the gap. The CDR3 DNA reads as TGCGCCAGCAGCTTGGGAGGGCAGATCCAACAAGAGACCCAGTACTTC. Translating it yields CASSLGGQIQQETQYF.

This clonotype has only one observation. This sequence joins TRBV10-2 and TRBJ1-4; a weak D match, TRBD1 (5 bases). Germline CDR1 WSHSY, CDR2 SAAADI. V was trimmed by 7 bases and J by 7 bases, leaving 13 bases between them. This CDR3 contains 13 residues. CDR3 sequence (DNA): TGCGCCAGCATAAGGGGCGTCGGTGAAAAACTGTTTTTT. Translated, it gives CASIRGVGEKLFF.

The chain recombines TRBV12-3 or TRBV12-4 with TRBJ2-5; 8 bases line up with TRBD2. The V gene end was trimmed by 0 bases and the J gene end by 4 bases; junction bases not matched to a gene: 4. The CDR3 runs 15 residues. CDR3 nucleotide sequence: TGTGCCAGCAGTTTAGCGGGGACTAGGAGAGAGACCCAGTACTTC. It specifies CASSLAGTRRETQYF.

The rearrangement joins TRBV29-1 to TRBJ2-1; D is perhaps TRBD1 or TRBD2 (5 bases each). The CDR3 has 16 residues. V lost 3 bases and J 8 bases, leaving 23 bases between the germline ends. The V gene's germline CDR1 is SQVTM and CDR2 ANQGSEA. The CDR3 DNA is TGCAGCGTTGATCTTCAGGGACGGGCTAGAATCGATGAGCAGTTCTTC. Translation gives CSVDLQGRARIDEQFF.

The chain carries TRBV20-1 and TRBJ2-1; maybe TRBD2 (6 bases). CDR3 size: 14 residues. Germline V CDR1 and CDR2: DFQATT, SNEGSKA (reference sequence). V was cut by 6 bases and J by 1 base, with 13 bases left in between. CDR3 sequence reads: CSAITSPSYNEQFF. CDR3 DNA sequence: TGCAGTGCGATAACTAGCCCATCCTACAATGAGCAGTTCTTC.

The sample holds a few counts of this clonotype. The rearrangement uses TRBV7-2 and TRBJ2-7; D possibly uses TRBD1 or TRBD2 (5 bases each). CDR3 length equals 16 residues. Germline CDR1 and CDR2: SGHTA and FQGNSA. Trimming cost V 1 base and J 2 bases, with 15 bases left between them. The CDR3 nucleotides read TGTGCCAGCAGCTTAGTGGGGACCCCTTTGCCCTACGAGCAGTACTTC. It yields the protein CASSLVGTPLPYEQYF.

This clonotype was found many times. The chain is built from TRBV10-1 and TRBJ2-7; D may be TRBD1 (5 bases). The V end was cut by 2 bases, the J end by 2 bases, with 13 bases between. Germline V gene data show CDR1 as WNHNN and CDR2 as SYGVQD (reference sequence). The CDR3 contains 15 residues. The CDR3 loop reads CASSEGAALTYEQYF. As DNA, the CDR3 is TGCGCCAGCAGTGAGGGGGCAGCCCTAACCTACGAGCAGTACTTC.

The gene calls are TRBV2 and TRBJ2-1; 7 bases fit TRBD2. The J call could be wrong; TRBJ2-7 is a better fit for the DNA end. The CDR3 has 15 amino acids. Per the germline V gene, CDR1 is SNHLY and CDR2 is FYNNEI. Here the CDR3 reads CASSENREAYNEQYF. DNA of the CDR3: TGTGCCAGCAGCGAAAACCGGGAGGCCTACAATGAGCAGTACTTC.

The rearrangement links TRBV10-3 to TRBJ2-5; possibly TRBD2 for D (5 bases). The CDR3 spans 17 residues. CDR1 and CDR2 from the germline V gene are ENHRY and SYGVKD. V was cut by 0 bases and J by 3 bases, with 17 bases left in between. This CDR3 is CAISESKFIRGKETQYF. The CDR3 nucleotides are TGTGCCATCAGTGAGTCGAAGTTTATTAGAGGGAAAGAGACCCAGTACTTC.

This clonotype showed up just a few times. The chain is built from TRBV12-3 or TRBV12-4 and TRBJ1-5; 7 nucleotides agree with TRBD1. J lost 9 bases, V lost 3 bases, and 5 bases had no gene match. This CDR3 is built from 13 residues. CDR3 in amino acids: CASSLTGPGPQHF. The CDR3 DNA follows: TGTGCCAGCAGTTTGACAGGGCCGGGGCCCCAGCATTTT.

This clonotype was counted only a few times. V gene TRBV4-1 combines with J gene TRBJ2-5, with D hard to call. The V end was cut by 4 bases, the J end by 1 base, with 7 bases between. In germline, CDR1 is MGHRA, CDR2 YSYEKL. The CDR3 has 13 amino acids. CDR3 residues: CASSRVSQETQYF. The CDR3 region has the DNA TGCGCCAGCAGCCGAGTAAGCCAAGAGACCCAGTACTTC.

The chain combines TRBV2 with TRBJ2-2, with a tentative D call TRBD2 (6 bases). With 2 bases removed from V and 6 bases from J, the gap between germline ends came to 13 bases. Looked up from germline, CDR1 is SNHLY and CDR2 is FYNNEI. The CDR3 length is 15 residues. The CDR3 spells CASSELGSMAGELFF. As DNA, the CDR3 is TGTGCCAGCAGTGAACTCGGGAGTATGGCCGGGGAGCTGTTTTTT.

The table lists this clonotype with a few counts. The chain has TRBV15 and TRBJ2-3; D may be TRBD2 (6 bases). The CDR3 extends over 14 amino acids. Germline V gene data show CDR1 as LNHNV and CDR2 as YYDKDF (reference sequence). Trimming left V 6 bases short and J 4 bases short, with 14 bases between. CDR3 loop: CATRSVGGPDTQYF. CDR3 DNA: TGTGCCACCAGGAGCGTGGGAGGCCCAGATACGCAGTATTTT.

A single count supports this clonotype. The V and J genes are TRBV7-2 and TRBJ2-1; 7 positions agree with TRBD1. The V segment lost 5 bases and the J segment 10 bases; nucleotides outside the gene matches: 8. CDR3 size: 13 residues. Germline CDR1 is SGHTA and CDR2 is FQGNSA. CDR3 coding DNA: TGTACCAGCAGCCCACACAGGGGCAAGGAGCAGTTCTTC. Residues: CTSSPHRGKEQFF.

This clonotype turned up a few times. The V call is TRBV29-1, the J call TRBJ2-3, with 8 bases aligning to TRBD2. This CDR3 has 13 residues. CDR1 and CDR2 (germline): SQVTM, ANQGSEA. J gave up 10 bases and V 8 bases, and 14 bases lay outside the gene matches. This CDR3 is CSFGGQRERAQYF. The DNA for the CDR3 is TGCAGCTTTGGAGGACAGCGGGAGCGGGCGCAGTATTTT.

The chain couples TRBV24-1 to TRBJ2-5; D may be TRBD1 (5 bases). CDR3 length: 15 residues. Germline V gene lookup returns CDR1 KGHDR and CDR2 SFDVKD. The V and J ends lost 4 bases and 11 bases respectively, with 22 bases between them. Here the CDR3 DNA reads TGTGCCACCAGTGAGCGTTTCAGGGCATACAATGAGCAGTACTTC. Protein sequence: CATSERFRAYNEQYF.

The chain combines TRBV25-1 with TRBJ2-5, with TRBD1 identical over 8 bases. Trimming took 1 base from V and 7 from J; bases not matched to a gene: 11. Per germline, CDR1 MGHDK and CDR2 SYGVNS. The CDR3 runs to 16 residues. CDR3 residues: CASSELGQGKRMTQYF. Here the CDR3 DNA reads TGTGCCAGCAGTGAATTAGGACAGGGCAAAAGGATGACCCAGTACTTC.

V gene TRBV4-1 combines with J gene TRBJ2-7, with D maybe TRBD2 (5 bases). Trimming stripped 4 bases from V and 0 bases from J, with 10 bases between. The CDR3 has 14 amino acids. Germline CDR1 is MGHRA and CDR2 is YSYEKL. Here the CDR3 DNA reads TGCGCCAGCAGCCGAGGGCCCCTCTCCTACGAGCAGTACTTC. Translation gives CASSRGPLSYEQYF.

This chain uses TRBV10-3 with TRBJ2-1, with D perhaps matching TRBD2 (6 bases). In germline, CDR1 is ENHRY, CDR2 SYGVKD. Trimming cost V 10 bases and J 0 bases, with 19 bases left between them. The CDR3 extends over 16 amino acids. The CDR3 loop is CATRGTSESSYNEQFF. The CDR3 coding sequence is TGTGCCACCAGAGGGACTTCCGAAAGCTCCTACAATGAGCAGTTCTTC.

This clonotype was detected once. Here the CDR3 DNA reads TGCAGCGTTGAGGTTCAGGACCAAAAGACCTATGGCTACACCTTC. Its translation: CSVEVQDQKTYGYTF. The chain links TRBV29-1 to TRBJ1-2; D is unclear. The CDR3 spans 15 residues. The germline gives CDR1 SQVTM, CDR2 ANQGSEA. Trimming pared 3 bases from V and 4 bases from J, leaving 18 bases between.